A single sample gave rise to the 27 T cell receptor beta chains below, sequenced in a study of cytomegalovirus exposure and HLA in healthy donors (dated by TCRdb to about 2017). The library came from the immunoSEQ multiplex PCR assay. The multiplex PCR relied on a mix of 60 forward primers for TCR Vbeta segments and 13 reverse primers for TCR Jbeta segments. The immuneACCESS repertoire file appears here via TCRdb, limited to in-frame rearrangements. These files lack a portion of the clones; in checked studies, under half of the deficit traces to unresolved V genes, and the cause of the others is not known. This sample comprises about 95,000 clones, roughly four fifths of them detected only once. Nearly 3.5% of the sample rests with the top ten. Sequences were obtained from PBMCs. These receptors came from a man younger than 40 in good health and CMV-seropositive.

The chain is built from TRBV9 and TRBJ2-7, with 10 bases matching TRBD1. Germline CDR1 is SGDLS and CDR2 is YYNGEE. V gave up 4 bases and J gave up 2 bases; unmatched junction bases: 6. The CDR3 is 15 amino acids. The CDR3 loop reads CASSRGDRGPYEQYF. The CDR3 DNA reads TGTGCCAGCAGCCGTGGAGACAGGGGGCCCTACGAGCAGTACTTC. The full variable domain, completed using reference TRBV9 and TRBJ2-7, is DSGVTQTPKHLITATGQRVTLRCSPRSGDLSVYWYQQSLDQGLQFLIQYYNGEERAKGNILERFSAQQFPDLHSELNLSSLELGDSALYFCASSRGDRGPYEQYFGPGTRLTVT.

This chain connects TRBV2 to TRBJ2-3; weak D call: TRBD2 (5 bases). Germline CDR1 reads SNHLY; CDR2 reads FYNNEI. Deletions cut 1 base from V and 2 bases from J, with 10 bases between. CDR3 size: 15 residues. The CDR3 sequence is CASSEEKRNTDTQYF. The CDR3 nucleotides are TGTGCCAGCAGTGAAGAGAAGCGGAACACAGATACGCAGTATTTT. The full variable domain, with the rest looked up from reference TRBV2 and TRBJ2-3, is EPEVTQTPSHQVTQMGQEVILRCVPISNHLYFYWYRQILGQKVEFLVSFYNNEISEKSEIFDDQFSVERPDGSNFTLKIRSTKLEDSAMYFCASSEEKRNTDTQYFGPGTRLTVL.

The rearrangement uses TRBV15 and TRBJ2-1; D is perhaps TRBD2 (6 bases). Deletions cut 1 base from V and 10 bases from J, with 17 bases between. The CDR3 extends over 15 amino acids. The V gene's germline CDR1 is LNHNV and CDR2 YYDKDF (reference sequence). The CDR3 DNA reads as TGTGCCACCAGCAGAGGCGGGACGGGGGTAAACGAGCAGTTCTTC. Amino acids: CATSRGGTGVNEQFF.

The V gene is TRBV28, the J gene TRBJ1-2; D ambiguous. The germline V and J ends were trimmed by 2 bases and 7 bases, with 8 bases remaining between them. Germline V gives CDR1 MDHEN, CDR2 SYDVKM. There are 12 residues in the CDR3. CDR3 protein: CASSLAAGGYTF. In DNA form, the CDR3 reads TGTGCCAGCAGTTTAGCGGCTGGTGGCTACACCTTC.

The rearrangement joins TRBV11-2 to TRBJ1-2, with 10 bases lining up with TRBD1. Germline-derived CDR1 and CDR2 are SGHAT and FQNNGV. The CDR3 covers 14 residues. The V segment lost 1 base and the J segment 4 bases; nucleotides outside the gene matches: 0. This chain's CDR3 is CASSLGDRGYGYTF. The CDR3 DNA reads TGTGCCAGCAGCTTAGGGGACAGGGGCTATGGCTACACCTTC.

This clone has only one observation. The gene calls are TRBV5-4 and TRBJ2-3, with D unclear. Germline CDR1 reads SGHNT; CDR2 reads YYREEE (reference sequence). V was clipped by 0 bases and J by 1 base, with 9 bases between them. The CDR3 sequence is 15 residues long. This chain's CDR3 is CASSLGAPGTDTQYF. The CDR3 nucleotides are TGTGCCAGCAGCTTGGGAGCGCCGGGCACAGATACGCAGTATTTT. The full variable domain, its missing parts supplied by reference TRBV5-4 and TRBJ2-3, is ETGVTQSPTHLIKTRGQQVTLRCSSQSGHNTVSWYQQALGQGPQFIFQYYREEENGRGNFPPRFSGLQFPNYSSELNVNALELDDSALYLCASSLGAPGTDTQYFGPGTRLTVL.

This clone turned up a few times. The DNA for the CDR3 is TGTGCCAGCAGCCCTCCCGGGGGGCGGACCACGTACGAGCAGTACTTC. Protein: CASSPPGGRTTYEQYF. The gene calls are TRBV5-6 and TRBJ2-5, with D possibly TRBD2 on 7 matching bases. The better agreement between TRBJ2-7 and the DNA end casts doubt on the J call. Per germline, CDR1 SGHDT and CDR2 YYEEEE. The CDR3 is 16 amino acids.

V and J are TRBV12-2 and TRBJ2-7; TRBD1, as called in the table, went unchecked against the DNA. TRBV12-2 is a listed pseudogene. There are 17 residues in the CDR3. The chain's CDR3 is CASRFSPPRDREYEQYF. The CDR3 DNA follows: TGTGCAAGTCGCTTTTCACCCCCCCGGGACAGGGAATATGAGCAGTACTTC.

This clone has a single count. The rearrangement links TRBV28 to TRBJ1-5; 9 bases align to TRBD1. CDR3 size: 15 residues. Germline-derived CDR1 and CDR2 are MDHEN and SYDVKM. V lost 1 base and J lost 7; bases outside the gene matches: 5. DNA of the CDR3: TGTGCCAGCAGTTTATTTACAGGGGGCGGGCAGCCCCAGCATTTT. It encodes CASSLFTGGGQPQHF.

The V call is TRBV9, the J call TRBJ2-7; no firm D call. Germline lookup yields CDR1 SGDLS and CDR2 YYNGEE. The V end was cut by 4 bases, the J end by 1 base, with 18 bases between. This CDR3 comprises 16 residues. CDR3 sequence: CASSLPSDGVSYEQYF. The CDR3, as DNA: TGTGCCAGCAGCCTCCCGTCTGACGGAGTTTCCTACGAGCAGTACTTC.

The chain combines TRBV6-1 with TRBJ1-2, with 7 nucleotides matching TRBD1. The CDR3 sequence is 14 residues long. The germline V gene has CDR1 MNHNS and CDR2 SASEGT. V lost 10 bases, J lost 0 bases, and 8 bases stayed unmatched. The CDR3, as DNA: TGTGCCACAAAACCGGGACAGACTAACTATGGCTACACCTTC. Its translation is CATKPGQTNYGYTF.

The gene calls are TRBV28 and TRBJ2-7; tentative D call: TRBD2 (6 bases). CDR1 is MDHEN, CDR2 SYDVKM, per germline. This CDR3 is 21 amino acids long. Deletions cut 5 bases from V and 4 bases from J, with 36 bases between. This CDR3 reads CASSPDSRDWTRRSLRYEQYF. The CDR3 region has the DNA TGTGCCAGCAGTCCAGACAGCCGGGACTGGACGAGACGCTCTCTTCGATACGAGCAGTACTTC.

The chain links TRBV7-2 to TRBJ2-1, with 9 bases matching TRBD2. The CDR3 is made up of 15 amino acids. The ends lost 6 bases at V and 7 bases at J; junction bases unmatched: 10. CDR1 and CDR2 (germline): SGHTA, FQGNSA. DNA for the CDR3: TGTGCCAGCAGTTTCGGACTAGCGACGGGAAATGAGCAGTTCTTC. It translates to CASSFGLATGNEQFF.

The chain employs TRBV27 and TRBJ2-5; D is unresolved. The germline V gene encodes CDR1 MNHEY and CDR2 SMNVEV (reference sequence). The CDR3 runs 13 residues. The germline V and J ends were trimmed by 5 bases and 6 bases, with 13 bases remaining between them. This CDR3 reads CASSRAVRKTQYF. The DNA for the CDR3 is TGTGCCAGCAGTCGCGCCGTCCGTAAGACCCAGTACTTC.

The genes are TRBV30 and TRBJ2-3; TRBD2 agrees at 9 bases. Germline CDR1 reads GTSNPN; CDR2 reads SVGIG (reference sequence). The CDR3 contains 16 residues. The junction had 13 bases not matched to a gene; V was cut back by 8 bases and J by 1 base. CDR3 DNA: TGTGCCGTTGGGGGAGCGGGAGGAATTGGCACAGATACGCAGTATTTT. Its protein is CAVGGAGGIGTDTQYF.

This clone is a singleton in its sample. The chain carries TRBV5-1 and TRBJ2-1; TRBD1 agrees at 11 bases. The V and J ends lost 7 bases and 8 bases, in that order; junction bases with no gene match: 5. Germline V gene data show CDR1 as SGHRS and CDR2 as YFSETQ. The CDR3 has 13 residues. The CDR3 DNA is TGCGCCAGCGTCGGGACAGGGGGAGATGAGCAGTTCTTC. Translating it yields CASVGTGGDEQFF.

The rearrangement uses TRBV6-1 and TRBJ2-1; 8 bases line up with TRBD2. The CDR3 is 15 residues long. CDR1 and CDR2 from the germline V gene are MNHNS and SASEGT. With 4 bases clipped from V and 4 bases from J, the junction kept 6 bases outside the gene matches. The CDR3 DNA reads TGTGCCAGCAGTGCCGCTAGCGGGTCGTACAATGAGCAGTTCTTC. Its translation: CASSAASGSYNEQFF.

The chain carries TRBV28 and TRBJ1-2, with no clear D. Trimming shortened V by 3 bases and J by 7 bases, and 15 bases separated the two germline ends. The CDR3 spans 14 residues. From germline, CDR1 is MDHEN and CDR2 SYDVKM. The CDR3 nucleotides are TGTGCCAGCAGTTTCGAGTTTTCCATCGGTGGCTACACCTTC. This gives the protein CASSFEFSIGGYTF.

The sample holds one count of this clone. The chain joins TRBV11-2 to TRBJ2-7; 13 nucleotides align to TRBD2. Losses at the gene ends were 5 bases for V and 5 bases for J; bases not matched to a gene: 6. CDR1 SGHAT and CDR2 FQNNGV come from the germline V gene. The CDR3 spans 15 residues. CDR3 amino acids: CASSLTSGRLNEQYF. The CDR3 region has the DNA TGTGCCAGCAGCCTGACTAGCGGGAGGCTAAACGAGCAGTACTTC.

The chain uses TRBV30 and TRBJ1-5; unclear D gene. Trimming stripped 1 base from V and 4 bases from J, with 8 bases between. Germline loops: CDR1 GTSNPN, CDR2 SVGIG (reference sequence). The CDR3 extends over 13 amino acids. DNA for the CDR3: TGTGCCTGGAGTGGTAGACTTAATCAGCCCCAGCATTTT. It translates to CAWSGRLNQPQHF. Looking up the rest from reference TRBV30 and TRBJ1-5 gives the full variable domain: SQTIHQWPATLVQPVGSPLSLECTVEGTSNPNLYWYRQAAGRGLQLLFYSVGIGQISSEVPQNLSASRPQDRQFILSSKKLLLSDSGFYLCAWSGRLNQPQHFGDGTRLSIL.

V usage is TRBV19 and J usage is TRBJ1-5; possibly TRBD1 for D (6 bases). Germline assignment: CDR1 LNHDA and CDR2 SQIVND (reference sequence). The CDR3 consists of 16 residues. V was cut by 2 bases and J by 0 bases, with 11 bases left in between. CDR3 bases: TGTGCCAGTAGTATATCCAGGGGATATAGCAATCAGCCCCAGCATTTT. Translating gives CASSISRGYSNQPQHF.

This rearrangement joins TRBV6-5 to TRBJ1-5; possibly TRBD1 for D (5 bases). Looked up from germline, CDR1 is MNHEY and CDR2 is SVGAGI. Deletions cut 6 bases from V and 7 bases from J, with 16 bases between. This CDR3 region has 14 residues. The CDR3 region has the DNA TGTGCCAGCAGCTCCGGGCAGGGCCGACAGCCCCAGCATTTT. It translates to CASSSGQGRQPQHF.

The genes are TRBV30 and TRBJ2-7; 8 bases line up with TRBD1. V dropped 0 bases and J dropped 8; count of bases not matched to a gene: 9. The CDR3 sequence is 14 residues long. Germline CDR1 is GTSNPN and CDR2 is SVGIG (reference sequence). CDR3 region: CAWSVLVGRGQQYF. CDR3 DNA sequence: TGTGCCTGGAGTGTATTGGTTGGCAGGGGGCAGCAGTACTTC.

This clone was seen repeatedly, ten times or more. The genes are TRBV6-5 and TRBJ1-2, with D possibly matching TRBD1 (5 bases). The V gene lost 2 bases and the J gene lost 7 bases, with 14 bases spanning the gap. Germline CDR1 reads MNHEY; CDR2 reads SVGAGI. The CDR3 has 14 amino acids. The CDR3 reads CASSYQEGMLGYTF. The CDR3 DNA follows: TGTGCCAGCAGTTACCAGGAGGGGATGCTTGGCTACACCTTC.

The gene calls are TRBV6-6 and TRBJ2-4; tentative D call: TRBD1 (8 bases). Germline V gene data show CDR1 as MNHNY and CDR2 as SVGAGI (reference sequence). CDR3 size: 13 residues. The V and J ends lost 6 bases and 6 bases respectively, with 12 bases between them. In nucleotides, the CDR3 is TGTGCCAGCAGGGACAGGGAGGGAAACATTCAGTACTTC. Translated, it gives CASRDREGNIQYF.

This chain connects TRBV30 to TRBJ1-5; tentatively, D is TRBD1 (5 bases). CDR1 is GTSNPN, CDR2 SVGIG, per germline (reference sequence). The V and J ends lost 7 bases and 8 bases respectively, with 15 bases between them. The CDR3 is 12 residues long. This chain's CDR3 is CAYTDNNEPQHF. CDR3 coding DNA: TGTGCCTACACGGACAATAACGAGCCCCAGCATTTT.

This chain uses TRBV7-8 with TRBJ1-2, with 8 bases matching TRBD1. Germline CDR1 is SGHVS and CDR2 is FQNEAQ. Germline trimming cut 2 bases from V and 8 bases from J; bases unmatched to any gene: 10. CDR3 size: 15 residues. The CDR3 loop reads CASSLRPGQVGGYTF. The CDR3 DNA reads as TGTGCCAGCAGCTTACGTCCGGGACAGGTCGGCGGCTACACCTTC.